The following is a TCR beta chain sequence with its context. Authors' methods: Estimates of nucleated cell counts were drawn from the amplification of reference gene primers. The protocol was immunoSEQ multiplex PCR, while the TCRdb copy is restricted to in-frame clones and leaves out a portion. V, J and clone size are taken as reported in that table, and D and trimming were inferred from the DNA itself. The data show about 130,000 clones, roughly 90% seen once. The data derive from a study of blood T cell repertoires in COVID-19. Study-wide context: Specimens from acute and convalescent COVID-19 originated in the United States, Italy and Spain. In each case, the material was cDNA or gDNA derived from T cells, B-cell-depleted T cells, or PBMCs.

V was clipped by 2 bases and J by 0 bases, with 4 bases between them. CDR3 length equals 13 residues. CDR1 is LGHDT, CDR2 YNNKEL, per germline (reference sequence). This sequence was found in a man aged 50 to 60 with active COVID-19. Sequenced material: peripheral blood. The V call is TRBV3-1 (or the pseudogene TRBV3-2), the J call TRBJ1-2, with D unclear. The CDR3 region has the DNA TGTGCCAGCAGCCAAACATCTAACTATGGCTACACCTTC. It translates to CASSQTSNYGYTF.